This entry lists 27 T cell receptor beta chains sequenced from one sample in a study of regulatory T cells in long-lasting Graves disease. Arm-PCR with iRepertoire HTBI primers amplified the CDR3 regions for these TCR beta libraries. TCRdb used MiXCR to reprocess the multiplex PCR reads, holding one entry per CDR3 protein. The data contain a few hundred thousand distinct CDR3 sequences, approximately 23% of them singletons. Time point reported: persistent/refractory GD, antithyroid drugs over 5 years with positive TRAb. PBMC RNA served as the TCR library source. The sample consisted of peripheral blood mononuclear cells (PBMCs), taken when the disease was refractory, from a patient treated with antithyroid drugs. These receptors were obtained from a woman aged 40 to 50 with Graves disease.

This chain connects TRBV13 to TRBJ2-2; 10 nucleotides agree with TRBD1. This CDR3 has 15 amino acids. Germline V CDR1 and CDR2: PRHDT, FYEKMQ (reference sequence). V gave up 4 bases and J gave up 6 bases; unmatched junction bases: 5. Here the CDR3 DNA reads TGTGCCAGCAGCTCGGGACAGGGGTATCCCGGGGAGCTGTTTTTT. Translated, it gives CASSSGQGYPGELFF.

Regarding this clonotype: It may be a read error: a sequence one base away is much more abundant. The chain joins TRBV12-3 or TRBV12-4 to TRBJ2-7; D possibly corresponds to TRBD1 (6 bases). The CDR3 is made up of 12 amino acids. The CDR3 loop reads CASTPDSYERCF. The CDR3, as DNA: TGTGCCAGCACCCCGGACAGCTACGAGCGGTGCTTC.

The chain links TRBV10-3 to TRBJ2-2; TRBD2 might be the D (5 bases). The germline gives CDR1 ENHRY, CDR2 SYGVKD. With 4 bases removed from V and 6 bases from J, the gap between germline ends came to 9 bases. The CDR3 sequence is 13 residues long. The CDR3 DNA is TGTGCCATCAGTGTGGGAGTGGCCGGGGAGCTGTTTTTT. This sequence encodes CAISVGVAGELFF.

The table lists this clonotype with a few counts. V and J are TRBV29-1 and TRBJ1-1; D unresolved. The length of the CDR3 is 15 residues. CDR1 is SQVTM, CDR2 ANQGSEA, per germline. V was cut by 5 bases and J by 1 base, with 17 bases left in between. As DNA, the CDR3 is TGCAGCGTTTCTTGGGCAGAAATGAAGAACACTGAAGCTTTCTTT. It is translated as CSVSWAEMKNTEAFF.

This clonotype showed up many times. The chain has TRBV29-1 and TRBJ1-2, with a weak D call TRBD1 (5 bases). Trimming took off 7 bases at V and 0 bases at J, with 9 bases between the two ends. The CDR3 covers 12 residues. The germline V gene encodes CDR1 SQVTM and CDR2 ANQGSEA. CDR3 nucleotides: TGCAGCGGCGCGGGGCCTAACTATGGCTACACCTTC. Translating gives CSGAGPNYGYTF.

A few counts support this clonotype. DNA of the CDR3: TGTGCCAGCCGTCAAGCAACTAATGAAAAACTGTTTTTT. Amino acids: CASRQATNEKLFF. This chain joins TRBV27 and TRBJ1-4, with D unresolved. V lost 8 bases and J 0 bases, leaving 7 bases between the germline ends. Germline V gives CDR1 MNHEY, CDR2 SMNVEV (reference sequence). The CDR3 has 13 residues.

J is TRBJ2-2 and V is TRBV11-2, with D perhaps given as TRBD1 or TRBD2 (5 bases each). Deletions cut 4 bases from V and 2 bases from J, with 14 bases between. CDR3 length: 16 amino acids. CDR1 and CDR2 (germline): SGHAT, FQNNGV. CDR3 coding DNA: TGTGCCAGCAGCTCAGGGACCCGTGGTAACACCGGGGAGCTGTTTTTT. Translation gives CASSSGTRGNTGELFF.

This clonotype appeared many times. The V and J genes are TRBV28 and TRBJ2-7; D is uncertain. The germline V gene encodes CDR1 MDHEN and CDR2 SYDVKM. V lost 2 bases, J lost 0 bases, and 11 bases lay in between. The CDR3 runs 15 residues. The DNA of the CDR3 is TGTGCCAGCAGTTTAAGCAGCGATTACTCCTACGAGCAGTACTTC. Translated: CASSLSSDYSYEQYF.

The chain has TRBV19 and TRBJ1-1; D gene ambiguous. V lost 3 bases and J lost 0, with 8 bases in between. This CDR3 has 14 amino acids. Germline CDR1 is LNHDA and CDR2 is SQIVND (reference sequence). CDR3 coding DNA: TGTGCCAGTAGTATGCCAAATTTGAACACTGAAGCTTTCTTT. It codes for CASSMPNLNTEAFF.

Concerning this clonotype: This may arise from a read error, as a much more abundant clone is one base away. The chain has TRBV5-6 and TRBJ2-5; 10 bases map to TRBD2. The germline V gene encodes CDR1 SGHDT and CDR2 YYEEEE. The CDR3 has 16 residues. The CDR3 sequence: CASSLPLAGLQETQHF. The CDR3 DNA is TGTGCCAGCAGCTTACCACTAGCGGGACTCCAAGAGACCCAGCACTTC.

The V and J genes are TRBV6-2 or TRBV6-3 and TRBJ2-5; D not resolved. The CDR3 runs to 13 residues. Deletions cut 2 bases from V and 5 bases from J, with 9 bases between. Germline-derived CDR1 and CDR2 are MNHEY and SVGEGT. The CDR3 here is CASSYPTAETQYF. DNA for the CDR3: TGTGCCAGCAGTTACCCGACTGCCGAGACCCAGTACTTC.

The V gene is TRBV7-6, the J gene TRBJ2-5, with 7 bases lining up with TRBD2. Germline V gene lookup returns CDR1 SGHVS and CDR2 FNYEAQ. V gave up 4 bases and J gave up 2 bases; unmatched junction bases: 10. The length of the CDR3 is 16 residues. CDR3 region: CASSSQRGLGQETQYF. The CDR3 DNA is TGTGCCAGCAGCTCCCAGCGGGGTCTAGGGCAAGAGACCCAGTACTTC. The variable domain in full, completed from reference TRBV7-6 and TRBJ2-5, reads GAGVSQSPRYKVTKRGQDVALRCDPISGHVSLYWYRQALGQGPEFLTYFNYEAQQDKSGLPNDRFSAERPEGSISTLTIQRTEQRDSAMYRCASSSQRGLGQETQYFGPGTRLLVL.

This clonotype appeared a single time. The CDR3 here is CASSLEGFSYQETQYF. CDR3 coding DNA: TGTGCCAGCAGCTTAGAGGGGTTTTCGTACCAAGAGACCCAGTACTTC. The chain is built from TRBV7-9 and TRBJ2-7, with D possibly being TRBD1 (5 bases). The J call may be incorrect, as the DNA end agrees better with TRBJ2-5. CDR1 and CDR2 from the germline V gene are SEHNR and FQNEAQ (reference sequence). The CDR3 sequence is 16 residues long.

As regards this clonotype: A clone one base away is much larger, so this may be a read error. The chain couples TRBV2 to TRBJ2-5; 10 bases match TRBD2. The germline V gene has CDR1 SNHLY and CDR2 FYNNEI. With 4 bases clipped from V and 9 bases from J, the junction kept 11 bases outside the gene matches. This CDR3 region has 15 residues. CDR3 protein: CASSGLAGVPEAQYF. CDR3 DNA: TGTGCCAGCAGTGGGCTAGCGGGAGTTCCGGAGGCCCAGTACTTC.

There are many counts of this clonotype. J is TRBJ2-5 and V is TRBV28, with D perhaps TRBD1 (5 bases). Germline values: CDR1 MDHEN, CDR2 SYDVKM. V lost 5 bases and J lost 7, with 11 bases in between. The CDR3 is 12 residues long. This CDR3 reads CASSNRIRTQYF. The CDR3 coding sequence is TGTGCCAGCAGTAACAGGATTAGGACCCAGTACTTC.

The V call is TRBV19, the J call TRBJ2-2; maybe TRBD1 (5 bases). CDR3 length: 14 residues. The germline V gene encodes CDR1 LNHDA and CDR2 SQIVND (reference sequence). V was shortened by 9 bases and J by 3 bases, with 14 bases between the two germline ends. The CDR3 DNA is TGTGCCAGCAATCAGGGTGTTCACACCGGGGAGCTGTTTTTT. Protein sequence: CASNQGVHTGELFF. The entire variable domain, with the rest obtained from reference TRBV19 and TRBJ2-2, is as follows: DGGITQSPKYLFRKEGQNVTLSCEQNLNHDAMYWYRQDPGQGLRLIYYSQIVNDFQKGDIAEGYSVSREKKESFPLTVTSAQKNPTAFYLCASNQGVHTGELFFGEGSRLTVL.

This clonotype has ten or more counts. The chain employs TRBV12-3 or TRBV12-4 and TRBJ1-5; D call uncertain. CDR3 size: 14 residues. Trimming cost V 0 bases and J 6 bases, with 9 bases left between them. CDR3 amino acids: CASSLALGIQPQHF. CDR3 coding DNA: TGTGCCAGCAGTTTAGCGCTGGGGATTCAGCCCCAGCATTTT.

The chain recombines TRBV28 with TRBJ2-3; the D gene is possibly TRBD2 (6 bases). Germline V CDR1 and CDR2: MDHEN, SYDVKM. V was cut by 5 bases and J by 0 bases, with 12 bases left in between. This CDR3 comprises 15 residues. The CDR3 coding sequence is TGTGCCAGCAGTCGACCCGGGACTAGCACAGATACGCAGTATTTT. It specifies CASSRPGTSTDTQYF.

The V gene is TRBV4-1, the J gene TRBJ1-5, with D possibly being TRBD1 (5 bases). Looked up from germline, CDR1 is MGHRA and CDR2 is YSYEKL. V was cut by 0 bases and J by 7 bases, with 13 bases left in between. CDR3 length: 15 residues. CDR3 residues: CASSQDLGARQPQHF. CDR3 in DNA: TGCGCCAGCAGCCAAGATCTAGGGGCACGACAGCCCCAGCATTTT.

This clonotype showed up just once. The V gene is TRBV4-1, the J gene TRBJ1-5; D is unresolved. The CDR3 consists of 15 residues. V lost 3 bases and J lost 5, with 14 bases in between. Germline loops: CDR1 MGHRA, CDR2 YSYEKL. DNA of the CDR3: TGCGCCAGCAGCCATTCCATCGGAAGCTATCAGCCCCAGCATTTT. Translating gives CASSHSIGSYQPQHF.

A remark on this clonotype: A much bigger clone sits one base away, suggesting this may be a read error. The chain carries TRBV11-2 and TRBJ1-4; 7 bases align to TRBD1. Germline CDR1 is SGHAT and CDR2 is FQNNGV. This CDR3 region has 14 residues. The chain's CDR3 is CASSLWDQGEKLSF. DNA of the CDR3: TGTGCCAGCAGCTTATGGGACCAGGGGGAAAAACTGTCTTTT.

This clonotype was counted only a few times. The chain employs TRBV2 and TRBJ2-3, with 11 positions matching TRBD2. Trimming at V came to 7 bases and at J to 6 bases, leaving 21 bases not matched to a gene. Germline lookup yields CDR1 SNHLY and CDR2 FYNNEI. This CDR3 is built from 19 residues. The CDR3 loop is CASNKGLAGWKGPDDTQYF. In DNA, the CDR3 is TGTGCCAGCAATAAAGGACTAGCGGGCTGGAAAGGGCCTGATGATACGCAGTATTTT.

The V and J genes are TRBV7-9 and TRBJ1-2; D might be TRBD1 (5 bases). The V end was cut by 2 bases, the J end by 0 bases, with 13 bases between. Per the germline V gene, CDR1 is SEHNR and CDR2 is FQNEAQ (reference sequence). The CDR3 consists of 16 residues. The CDR3 loop reads CASSLLSGRANYGYTF. CDR3 nucleotide sequence: TGTGCCAGCAGCTTACTTTCAGGGCGCGCTAACTATGGCTACACCTTC.

With regard to this clonotype: A much larger clone is a single base away; this may be a read error. This chain connects TRBV2 to TRBJ2-7; D not certain. CDR1 and CDR2 from the germline V gene are SNHLY and FYNNEI. The CDR3 spans 15 residues. Trimming stripped 6 bases from V and 3 bases from J, with 18 bases between. The CDR3 is CASSELARKLYEQYF. In DNA form, the CDR3 reads TGTGCCAGCAGCGAATTGGCTAGGAAGCTCTACGAGCAGTACTTC.

This clonotype has only a few counts. The genes are TRBV11-2 and TRBJ1-1; D uncertain. Looked up from germline, CDR1 is SGHAT and CDR2 is FQNNGV. Trimming took off 5 bases at V and 3 bases at J, with 16 bases between the two ends. The CDR3 has 15 amino acids. The CDR3 loop is CASSPQVDGDTEAFF. In DNA, the CDR3 is TGTGCCAGCAGCCCACAAGTTGACGGGGACACTGAAGCTTTCTTT.

This rearrangement joins TRBV18 to TRBJ2-5; D may be TRBD2 (6 bases). CDR1 is KGHSH, CDR2 LQKENI, per germline. V was cut by 2 bases and J by 4 bases, with 11 bases left in between. This CDR3 has 14 amino acids. The CDR3 region has the DNA TGTGCCAGCTCACCAGAGACTAGGGGAGAGACCCAGTACTTC. Protein product: CASSPETRGETQYF.

For this clonotype: Lacking the conserved final phenylalanine or tryptophan, this CDR3 likely reflects a read error. This rearrangement joins TRBV10-3 to TRBJ2-2, with 9 positions matching TRBD2. This CDR3 is 12 amino acids long. CDR1 is ENHRY and CDR2 is SYGVKD in the germline V gene. The DNA of the CDR3 is TGCAGCTCTAGCGGGATAGCCGGGGAGCTGTTTTCT. It codes for CSSSGIAGELFS.